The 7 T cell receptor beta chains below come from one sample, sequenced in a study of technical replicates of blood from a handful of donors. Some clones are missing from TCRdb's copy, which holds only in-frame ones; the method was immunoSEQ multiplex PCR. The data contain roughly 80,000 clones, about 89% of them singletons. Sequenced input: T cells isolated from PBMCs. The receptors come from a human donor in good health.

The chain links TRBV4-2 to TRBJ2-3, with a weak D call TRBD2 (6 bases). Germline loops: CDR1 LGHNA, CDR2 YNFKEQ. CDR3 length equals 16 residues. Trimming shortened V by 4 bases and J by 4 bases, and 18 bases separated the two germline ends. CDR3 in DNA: TGTGCCAGCAGCCCGCAGCGGGTGCAGGGAGCAGATACGCAGTATTTT. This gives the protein CASSPQRVQGADTQYF.

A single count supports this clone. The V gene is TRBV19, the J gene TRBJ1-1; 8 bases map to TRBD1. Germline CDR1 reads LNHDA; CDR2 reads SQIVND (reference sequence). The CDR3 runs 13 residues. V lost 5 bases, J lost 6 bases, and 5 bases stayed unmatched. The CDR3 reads CASSLGQGPEAFF. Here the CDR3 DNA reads TGTGCCAGTAGTCTCGGACAGGGACCTGAAGCTTTCTTT.

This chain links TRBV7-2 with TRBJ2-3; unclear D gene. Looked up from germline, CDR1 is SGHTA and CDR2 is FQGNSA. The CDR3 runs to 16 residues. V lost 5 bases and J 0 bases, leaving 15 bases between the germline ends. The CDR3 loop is CASSPFWVTSTDTQYF. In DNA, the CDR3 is TGTGCCAGCAGCCCATTTTGGGTGACTAGCACAGATACGCAGTATTTT.

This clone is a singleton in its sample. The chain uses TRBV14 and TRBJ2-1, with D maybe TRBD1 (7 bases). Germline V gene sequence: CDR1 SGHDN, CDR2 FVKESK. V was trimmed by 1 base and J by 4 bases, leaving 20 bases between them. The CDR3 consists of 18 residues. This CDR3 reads CASSQVKAGGNPYNEQFF. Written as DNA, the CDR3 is TGTGCCAGCAGCCAAGTAAAGGCAGGGGGGAATCCTTACAATGAGCAGTTCTTC.

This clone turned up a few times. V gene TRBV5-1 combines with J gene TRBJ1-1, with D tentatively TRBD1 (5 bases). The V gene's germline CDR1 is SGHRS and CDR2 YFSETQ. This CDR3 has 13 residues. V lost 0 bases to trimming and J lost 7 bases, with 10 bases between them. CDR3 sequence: CASSLAGRSEAFF. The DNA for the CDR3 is TGCGCCAGCAGCTTGGCAGGGCGGAGTGAAGCTTTCTTT.

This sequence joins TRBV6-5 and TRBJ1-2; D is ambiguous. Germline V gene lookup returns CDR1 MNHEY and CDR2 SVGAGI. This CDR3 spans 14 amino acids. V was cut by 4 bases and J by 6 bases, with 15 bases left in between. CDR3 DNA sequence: TGTGCCAGCAGTTCAACCGTTTTCCTAGATGGCTACACCTTC. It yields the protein CASSSTVFLDGYTF.

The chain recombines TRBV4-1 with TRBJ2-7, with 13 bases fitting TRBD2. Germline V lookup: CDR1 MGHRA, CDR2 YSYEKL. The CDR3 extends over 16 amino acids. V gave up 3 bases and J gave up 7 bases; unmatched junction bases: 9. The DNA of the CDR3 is TGCGCCAGCAGCCAGGGTGGACTAGCGGGAGTTTATGAGCAGTACTTC. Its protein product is CASSQGGLAGVYEQYF.